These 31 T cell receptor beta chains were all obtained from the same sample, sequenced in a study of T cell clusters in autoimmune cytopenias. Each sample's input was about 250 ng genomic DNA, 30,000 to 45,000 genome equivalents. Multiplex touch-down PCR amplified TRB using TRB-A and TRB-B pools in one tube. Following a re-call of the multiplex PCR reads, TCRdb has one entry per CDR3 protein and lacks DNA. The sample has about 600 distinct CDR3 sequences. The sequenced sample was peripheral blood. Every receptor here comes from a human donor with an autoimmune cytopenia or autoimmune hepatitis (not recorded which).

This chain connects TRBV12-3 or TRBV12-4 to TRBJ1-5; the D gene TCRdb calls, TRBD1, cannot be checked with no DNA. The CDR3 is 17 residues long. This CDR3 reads CASSLPPTGGEIQPQHF.

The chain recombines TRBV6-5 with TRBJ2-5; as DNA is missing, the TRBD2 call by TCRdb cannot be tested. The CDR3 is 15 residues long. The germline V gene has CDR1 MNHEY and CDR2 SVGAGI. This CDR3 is CASEWTSGSMETQYF.

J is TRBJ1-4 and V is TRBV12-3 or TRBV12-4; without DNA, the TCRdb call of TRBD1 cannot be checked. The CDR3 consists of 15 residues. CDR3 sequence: CASSLPQGQDEKLFF.

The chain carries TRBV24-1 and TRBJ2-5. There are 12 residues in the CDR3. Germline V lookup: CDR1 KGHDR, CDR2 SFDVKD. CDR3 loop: CATSPDQETQYF.

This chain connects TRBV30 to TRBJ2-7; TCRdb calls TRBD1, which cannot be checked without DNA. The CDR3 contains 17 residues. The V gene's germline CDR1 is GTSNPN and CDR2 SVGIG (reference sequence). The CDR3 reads CAWSVVGGRYSWGEQYF.

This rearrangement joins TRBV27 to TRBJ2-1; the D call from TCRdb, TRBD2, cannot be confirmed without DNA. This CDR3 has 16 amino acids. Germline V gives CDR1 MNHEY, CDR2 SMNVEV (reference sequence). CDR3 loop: CASSSRLAGPYNEQFF.

CDR3 loop: CSVTGTATSYEQYF. The chain recombines TRBV29-1 with TRBJ2-7; the TCRdb call, TRBD1, lacks DNA for checking. The CDR3 has 14 amino acids. Germline V gene data show CDR1 as SQVTM and CDR2 as ANQGSEA.

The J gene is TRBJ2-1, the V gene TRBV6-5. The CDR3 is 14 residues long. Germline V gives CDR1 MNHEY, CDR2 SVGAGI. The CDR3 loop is CASIRPENYNEQFF.

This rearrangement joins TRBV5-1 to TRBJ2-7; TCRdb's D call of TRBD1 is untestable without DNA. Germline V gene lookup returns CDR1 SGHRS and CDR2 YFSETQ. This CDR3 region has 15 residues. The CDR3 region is CASSLELDRPYEQYF.

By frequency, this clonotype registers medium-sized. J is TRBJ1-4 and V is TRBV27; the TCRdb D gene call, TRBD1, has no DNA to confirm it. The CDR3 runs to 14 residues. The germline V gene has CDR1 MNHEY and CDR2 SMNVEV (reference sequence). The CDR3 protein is CASRRNRDEEKLFF.

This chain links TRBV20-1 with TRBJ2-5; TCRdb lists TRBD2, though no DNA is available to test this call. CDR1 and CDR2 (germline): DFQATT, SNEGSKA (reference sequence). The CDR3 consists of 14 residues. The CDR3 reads CSAPGTSGWETQYF.

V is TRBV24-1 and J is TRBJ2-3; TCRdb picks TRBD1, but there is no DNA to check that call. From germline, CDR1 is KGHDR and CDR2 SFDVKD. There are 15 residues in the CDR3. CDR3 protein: CATSDFRQGWDTQYF.

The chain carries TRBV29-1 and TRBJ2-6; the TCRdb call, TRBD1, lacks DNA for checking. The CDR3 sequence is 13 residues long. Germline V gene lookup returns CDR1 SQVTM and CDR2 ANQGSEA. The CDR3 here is CSVRGSGANVLTF.

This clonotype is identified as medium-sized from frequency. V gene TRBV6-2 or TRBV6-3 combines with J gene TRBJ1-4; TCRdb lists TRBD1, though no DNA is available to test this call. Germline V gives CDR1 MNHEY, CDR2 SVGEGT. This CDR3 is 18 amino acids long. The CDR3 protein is CASSYSNEGTGRYEKLFF.

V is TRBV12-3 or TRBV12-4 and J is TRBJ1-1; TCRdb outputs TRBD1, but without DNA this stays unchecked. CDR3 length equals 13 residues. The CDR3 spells CASSSGPNTEAFF.

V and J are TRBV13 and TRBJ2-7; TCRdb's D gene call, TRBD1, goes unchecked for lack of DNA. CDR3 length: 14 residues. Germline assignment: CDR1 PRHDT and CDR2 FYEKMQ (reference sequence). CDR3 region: CASSLEGVVNEQYF.

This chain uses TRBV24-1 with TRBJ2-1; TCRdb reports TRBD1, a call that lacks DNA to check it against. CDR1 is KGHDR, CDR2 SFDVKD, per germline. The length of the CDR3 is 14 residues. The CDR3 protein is CATSDRGQGAKQFF.

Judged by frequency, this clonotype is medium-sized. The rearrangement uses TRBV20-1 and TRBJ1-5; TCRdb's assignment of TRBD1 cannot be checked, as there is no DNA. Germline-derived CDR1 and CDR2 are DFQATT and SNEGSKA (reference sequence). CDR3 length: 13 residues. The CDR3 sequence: CSASKGGDQPQHF.

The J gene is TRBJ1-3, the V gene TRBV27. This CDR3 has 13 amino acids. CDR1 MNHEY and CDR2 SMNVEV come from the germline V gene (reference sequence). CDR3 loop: CASSRSSGNTIYF.

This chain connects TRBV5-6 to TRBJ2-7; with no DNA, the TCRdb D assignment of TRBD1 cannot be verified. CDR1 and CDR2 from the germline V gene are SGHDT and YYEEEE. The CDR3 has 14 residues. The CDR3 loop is CASSSRGVTYEQYF.

This chain's CDR3 is CASSPDGQGRYGYTF. This chain connects TRBV18 to TRBJ1-2; the TCRdb D gene call, TRBD1, has no DNA to confirm it. Germline V gene sequence: CDR1 KGHSH, CDR2 LQKENI. There are 15 residues in the CDR3.

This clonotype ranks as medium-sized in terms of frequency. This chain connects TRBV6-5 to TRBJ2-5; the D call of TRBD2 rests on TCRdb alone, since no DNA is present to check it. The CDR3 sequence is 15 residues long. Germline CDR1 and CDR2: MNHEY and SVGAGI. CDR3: CASSVLAGGDQTQYF.

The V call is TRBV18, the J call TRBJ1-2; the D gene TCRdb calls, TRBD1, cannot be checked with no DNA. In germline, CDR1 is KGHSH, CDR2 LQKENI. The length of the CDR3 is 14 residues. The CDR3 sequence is CASSDQGDNYGYTF. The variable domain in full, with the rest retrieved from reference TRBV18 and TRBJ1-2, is NAGVMQNPRHLVRRRGQEARLRCSPMKGHSHVYWYRQLPEEGLKFMVYLQKENIIDESGMPKERFSAEFPKEGPSILRIQQVVRGDSAAYFCASSDQGDNYGYTFGSGTRLTVV.

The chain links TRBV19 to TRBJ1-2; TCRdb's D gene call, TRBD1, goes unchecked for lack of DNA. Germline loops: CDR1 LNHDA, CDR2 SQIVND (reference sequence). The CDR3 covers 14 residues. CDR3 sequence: CASSFGTDFYGYTF.

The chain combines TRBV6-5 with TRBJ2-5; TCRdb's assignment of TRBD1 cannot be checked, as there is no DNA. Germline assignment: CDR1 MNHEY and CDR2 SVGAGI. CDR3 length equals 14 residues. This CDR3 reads CASKRGGGEETQYF.

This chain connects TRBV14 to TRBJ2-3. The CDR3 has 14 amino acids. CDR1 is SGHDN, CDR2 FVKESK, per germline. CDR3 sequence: CASSHLLGGRTQYF.

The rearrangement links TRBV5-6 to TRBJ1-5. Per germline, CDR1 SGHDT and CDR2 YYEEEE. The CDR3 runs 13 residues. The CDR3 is CASSLYSNQPQHF.

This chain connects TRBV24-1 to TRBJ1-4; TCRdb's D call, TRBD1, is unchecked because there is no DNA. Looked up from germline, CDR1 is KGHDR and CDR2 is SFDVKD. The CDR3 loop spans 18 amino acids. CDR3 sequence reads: CATSEGQGPVATNEKLFF.

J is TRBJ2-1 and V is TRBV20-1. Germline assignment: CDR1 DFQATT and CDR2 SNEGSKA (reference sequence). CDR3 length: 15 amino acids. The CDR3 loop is CSAGVVLELRNEQFF.

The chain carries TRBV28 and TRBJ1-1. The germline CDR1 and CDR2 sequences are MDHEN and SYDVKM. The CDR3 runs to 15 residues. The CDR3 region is CASRWDSKAGTEAFF.

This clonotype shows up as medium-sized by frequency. The CDR3 sequence: CASSIRGFNTEAFF. V is TRBV19 and J is TRBJ1-1; TCRdb returns TRBD1, unconfirmable since there is no DNA. The CDR3 runs to 14 residues. CDR1 LNHDA and CDR2 SQIVND come from the germline V gene (reference sequence).